A single TCR beta chain is shown here with its context. Germline V gene lookup returns CDR1 ENHRY and CDR2 SYGVKD. V lost 0 bases and J lost 8; bases outside the gene matches: 7. There are 15 residues in the CDR3. This sample is part of a study of T cell changes during pregnancy in multiple sclerosis. Sequencing was performed with immunoSEQ multiplex PCR; in TCRdb, only in-frame clones are kept and a portion is missing. The sample yields about 74,000 clones, roughly 92% seen once. The V gene is TRBV10-3, the J gene TRBJ2-3; 8 bases agree with TRBD1. This sequence was found in a female donor in good health, enrolled as a control in a pregnancy study. Sequences were derived from peripheral blood, sampled after pregnancy. CDR3 DNA: TGTGCCATCAGTGAGTCTAGGACAGGGAAAGGTACGCAGTATTTT. Translating it yields CAISESRTGKGTQYF.